This TCR beta chain was retrieved from a study of T cells in Graves' hyperthyroidism and ophthalmopathy. Study findings and constraints: The majority of expanded thyroid clonotypes above 0.001 also appeared in blood.

Per germline, CDR1 SGDLS and CDR2 YYNGEE. Germline trimming cut 4 bases from V and 10 bases from J; bases unmatched to any gene: 10. The CDR3 spans 14 residues. Template material for amplifying TCR beta CDR3 regions consisted of RNA transcripts. The primer set for the first-round RT-PCR of the TCR CDR3 was HTBI. TCRdb used MiXCR to reprocess the multiplex PCR reads, holding one entry per CDR3 protein. Of roughly 360,000 distinct CDR3 sequences in the sample, 13% were seen once. A word on this clonotype: What it binds is unknown.

This sequence joins TRBV9 and TRBJ2-1; 8 bases fit TRBD2. The sample taken for sequencing was blood. The clonotype was recovered from a man younger than 45 with Graves' hyperthyroidism that later progressed to Graves' ophthalmopathy. CDR3 region: CASSRGGALGEQFF. CDR3 bases: TGTGCCAGCAGCCGGGGGGGGGCGCTTGGGGAGCAGTTCTTC.